Below, 5 T cell receptor beta chains from the same sample are listed, as sequenced in a study of spatial heterogeneity in lung cancer. TCRdb reprocessed the 5' RACE reads with MiXCR, giving one entry per CDR3 protein. The table lists about 9,000 distinct CDR3 sequences, about 5% of them singletons. Time point described: sample taken at primary tumor resection. The sequenced sample was PBMCs, obtained at surgery. Receptor source: a male donor with early-stage non-small cell lung cancer.

This clonotype was counted between two and nine times. The chain recombines TRBV27 with TRBJ1-5; 7 bases agree with TRBD1. The CDR3 is 17 residues long. Trimming at V came to 3 bases and at J to 2 bases, leaving 10 bases not matched to a gene. Germline V gene sequence: CDR1 MNHEY, CDR2 SMNVEV (reference sequence). The CDR3: CASSFSKGAMGNQPQHF. CDR3 coding DNA: TGTGCCAGCAGTTTCTCGAAGGGGGCTATGGGCAATCAGCCCCAGCATTTT.

By sample share, this clonotype is medium-sized. The chain employs TRBV20-1 and TRBJ1-2; TRBD1 is a possible D gene (6 bases). V lost 6 bases and J lost 2, with 10 bases in between. The CDR3 is 12 residues long. The germline V gene has CDR1 DFQATT and CDR2 SNEGSKA (reference sequence). CDR3 coding DNA: TGCAGTGCAGCTAGGGGGAACTATGGCTACACCTTC. As protein: CSAARGNYGYTF.

There are many counts of this clonotype. The rearrangement uses TRBV21-1 and TRBJ2-2. TRBV21-1 is a recognized pseudogene. This CDR3 has 16 amino acids. The CDR3 here is CASSNKSGDNTGELFF. In DNA, the CDR3 is TGTGCCAGCAGCAATAAGTCTGGGGATAACACCGGGGAGCTGTTTTTT.

This clonotype is medium-sized (0.01 to 0.1%). The CDR3 protein is CASSLRLASGELFF. The CDR3 DNA is TGTGCCAGCAGCTTACGACTAGCGTCCGGGGAGCTGTTTTTT. The gene calls are TRBV7-2 and TRBJ2-2, with 8 bases lining up with TRBD2. V gave up 2 bases and J gave up 6 bases; unmatched junction bases: 2. CDR3 length: 14 amino acids. Germline values: CDR1 SGHTA, CDR2 FQGNSA.

This clonotype is deemed medium-sized. The CDR3 reads CASSANRDVSYEQYF. DNA for the CDR3: TGCGCCAGCAGCGCAAATCGGGACGTTAGCTACGAGCAGTACTTC. The rearrangement links TRBV4-1 to TRBJ2-7; D assignment may be TRBD1 or TRBD2 (5 bases each). V shed 5 bases and J shed 3 bases, with 17 bases lying between them. The CDR3 extends over 15 amino acids. From germline, CDR1 is MGHRA and CDR2 YSYEKL.